This record looks at one TCR beta chain sequence and its context. The record originates from a study of blood T cell repertoires in COVID-19. Study at large: Samples of COVID-19 (acute and convalescent) were obtained from the United States, Italy and Spain. Sample material is recorded as cDNA or gDNA derived from T cells, B-cell-depleted T cells, or PBMCs.

Assay: immunoSEQ multiplex PCR; the TCRdb copy retains only in-frame clones and omits some. The repertoire holds around 260,000 clones, with 80% to 90% as singletons. The CDR3 spans 13 residues. Between the trimmed V and J ends, which lost 6 bases and 5 bases, there was a span of 13 bases. Sample: peripheral blood. This receptor was obtained from a woman in her twenties or thirties with active or convalescent COVID-19. V gene TRBV12-3 or TRBV12-4 combines with J gene TRBJ2-5, with D tentatively TRBD2 (6 bases). The CDR3 DNA is TGTGCCAGCAGCCGGGACTTAAGGGAGACCCAGTACTTC. Encoded protein: CASSRDLRETQYF.